This T cell receptor (beta chain) was sequenced in a study of cytomegalovirus exposure and HLA in healthy donors. Overall study findings and caveats: Certain indistinguishable V segments, among them TRBV6-2 and TRBV6-3, were excluded. The authors enumerated 150 to 200 TCR beta chains as linked to cytomegalovirus. CMV serostatus was the sole immune exposure information available.

The PCR contained 60 Vbeta and 13 Jbeta primers. Sequenced by immunoSEQ multiplex PCR; TCRdb stores in-frame clones only, minus some. Here the sample spans approximately 59,000 clones, approximately 64% being singletons. V lost 4 bases to trimming and J lost 0 bases, with 22 bases between them. Germline V CDR1 and CDR2: SGHNT, YYREEE (reference sequence). CDR3 length: 18 amino acids. As regards this clone: The antigen is not known.

The chain recombines TRBV5-4 with TRBJ1-2; the D is unclear. The origin of this receptor is a man between 40 and 49 years old in good health and CMV-seropositive. Sequenced material: PBMCs. In nucleotides, the CDR3 is TGTGCCAGCAGCCAAGGGTCTGCCGGGATTGTTACTAACTATGGCTACACCTTC. Translation gives CASSQGSAGIVTNYGYTF. Full variable domain (missing parts from reference TRBV5-4 and TRBJ1-2): ETGVTQSPTHLIKTRGQQVTLRCSSQSGHNTVSWYQQALGQGPQFIFQYYREEENGRGNFPPRFSGLQFPNYSSELNVNALELDDSALYLCASSQGSAGIVTNYGYTFGSGTRLTVV.